These 2 T cell receptor beta chains were sequenced from one sample in a study of blood T cell repertoires in COVID-19. Generated by immunoSEQ multiplex PCR, the TCRdb table keeps only in-frame clones and is missing some. Here the sample spans around 170,000 clones, approximately 83% being singletons. The specimen sequenced was peripheral blood. These receptors originate from a man aged 50 to 59 with active or convalescent COVID-19.

The rearrangement uses TRBV7-4 and TRBJ2-7, with TRBD1 matching over 7 bases. Germline V gene lookup returns CDR1 SGHVT and CDR2 SQSDAQ. The CDR3 runs 16 residues. V was clipped by 2 bases and J by 3 bases; unmatched bases: 10. CDR3 region: CASSLKLGQPNYEQYF. Written as DNA, the CDR3 is TGTGCCAGCAGCTTAAAGTTGGGACAGCCGAACTACGAGCAGTACTTC.

The genes are TRBV5-1 and TRBJ2-5, with D perhaps TRBD1 (6 bases). The CDR3 loop spans 15 amino acids. Trimming shortened V by 2 bases and J by 4 bases, and 15 bases separated the two germline ends. Germline V CDR1 and CDR2: SGHRS, YFSETQ. CDR3 region: CASSLPLPGAETQYF. The CDR3 bases are TGCGCCAGCAGCTTACCTTTACCAGGGGCAGAGACCCAGTACTTC. Full variable domain (remainder filled in from reference TRBV5-1 and TRBJ2-5): KAGVTQTPRYLIKTRGQQVTLSCSPISGHRSVSWYQQTPGQGLQFLFEYFSETQRNKGNFPGRFSGRQFSNSRSEMNVSTLELGDSALYLCASSLPLPGAETQYFGPGTRLLVL.